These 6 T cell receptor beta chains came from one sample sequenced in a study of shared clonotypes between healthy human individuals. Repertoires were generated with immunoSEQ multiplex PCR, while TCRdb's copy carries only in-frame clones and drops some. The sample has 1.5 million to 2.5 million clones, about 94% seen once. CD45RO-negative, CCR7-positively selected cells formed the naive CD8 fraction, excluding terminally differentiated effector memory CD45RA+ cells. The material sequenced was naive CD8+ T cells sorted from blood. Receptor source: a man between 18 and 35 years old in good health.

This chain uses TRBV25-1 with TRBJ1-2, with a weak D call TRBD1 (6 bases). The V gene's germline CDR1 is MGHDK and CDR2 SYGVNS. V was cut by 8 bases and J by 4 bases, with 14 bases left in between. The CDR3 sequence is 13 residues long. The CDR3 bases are TGTGCCAGCCGGGGGCAGGGGCTCTATGGCTACACCTTC. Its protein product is CASRGQGLYGYTF.

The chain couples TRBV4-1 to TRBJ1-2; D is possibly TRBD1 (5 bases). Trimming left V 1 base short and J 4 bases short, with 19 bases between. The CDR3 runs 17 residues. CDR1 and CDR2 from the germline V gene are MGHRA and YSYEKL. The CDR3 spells CASSQAFGVRRGYGYTF. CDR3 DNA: TGCGCCAGCAGCCAAGCCTTTGGGGTAAGAAGGGGCTATGGCTACACCTTC.

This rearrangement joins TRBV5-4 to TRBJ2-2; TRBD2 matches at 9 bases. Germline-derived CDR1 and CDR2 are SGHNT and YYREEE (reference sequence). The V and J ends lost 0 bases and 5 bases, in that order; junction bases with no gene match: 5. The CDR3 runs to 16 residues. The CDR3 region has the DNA TGTGCCAGCAGCTTGGAGATAGCGGGAGTTACCGGGGAGCTGTTTTTT. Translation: CASSLEIAGVTGELFF.

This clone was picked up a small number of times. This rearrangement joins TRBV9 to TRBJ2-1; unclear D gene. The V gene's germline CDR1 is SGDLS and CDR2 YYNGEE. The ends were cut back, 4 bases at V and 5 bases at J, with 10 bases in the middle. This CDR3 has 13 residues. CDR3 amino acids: CASSPTIHNEQFF. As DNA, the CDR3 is TGTGCCAGCAGCCCCACCATTCACAATGAGCAGTTCTTC.

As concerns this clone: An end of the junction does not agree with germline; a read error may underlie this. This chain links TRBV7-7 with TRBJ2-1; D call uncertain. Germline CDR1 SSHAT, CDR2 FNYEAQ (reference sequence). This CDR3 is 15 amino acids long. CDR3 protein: CASSLHADSYNEQFF. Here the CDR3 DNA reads TGTGCTAGCAGCTTACATGCGGACTCCTACAATGAGCAGTTCTTC.

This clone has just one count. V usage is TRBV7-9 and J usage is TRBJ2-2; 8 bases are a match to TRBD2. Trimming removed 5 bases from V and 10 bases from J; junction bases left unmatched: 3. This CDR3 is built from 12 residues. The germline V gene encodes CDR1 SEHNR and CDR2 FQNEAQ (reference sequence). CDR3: CASSVLAEELFF. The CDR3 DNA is TGTGCCAGCAGCGTACTAGCGGAGGAGCTGTTTTTT.